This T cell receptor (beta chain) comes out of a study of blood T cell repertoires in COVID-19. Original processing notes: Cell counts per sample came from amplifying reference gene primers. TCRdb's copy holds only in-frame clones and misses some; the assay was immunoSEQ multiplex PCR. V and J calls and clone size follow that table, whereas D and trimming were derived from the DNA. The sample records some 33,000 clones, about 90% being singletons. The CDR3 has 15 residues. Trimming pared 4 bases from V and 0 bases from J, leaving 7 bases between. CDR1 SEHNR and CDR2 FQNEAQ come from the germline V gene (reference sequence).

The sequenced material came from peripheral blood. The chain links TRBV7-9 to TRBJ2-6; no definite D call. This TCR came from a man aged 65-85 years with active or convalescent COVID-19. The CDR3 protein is CASSYSLSGANVLTF. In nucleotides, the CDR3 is TGTGCCAGCAGCTACAGCCTCTCTGGGGCCAACGTCCTGACTTTC. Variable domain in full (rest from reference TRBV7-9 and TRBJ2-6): DTGVSQNPRHKITKRGQNVTFRCDPISEHNRLYWYRQTLGQGPEFLTYFQNEAQLEKSRLLSDRFSAERPKGSFSTLEIQRTEQGDSAMYLCASSYSLSGANVLTFGAGSRLTVL.